This T cell receptor (beta chain) stems from a study of T-cell reconstitution after alpha-beta-depleted transplantation in children. Findings of the study overall: After transplant, at about two months, alpha-beta T cells were reportedly derived from several hundred expanded graft clones. Surviving recipient T cells and thymic progenitors underlay high day-60 TCRbeta diversity in some patients. It was newly produced T cells that mostly accounted for T-cell counts and diversity one year after transplant.

The length of the CDR3 is 16 residues. Germline CDR1 reads SQVTM; CDR2 reads ANQGSEA. This clonotype occurred a few times. Its antigen is not known. The germline gene is not matched at one end of the junction; a read error may be the cause. For TCRbeta, the library was prepared with unique molecular identifiers. TCRdb redid the calling of the PCR reads with MiXCR, one entry per CDR3 protein. The repertoire holds 700,000 to 950,000 distinct CDR3 sequences, roughly 15% seen once, with around 5% in the top ten. The clonotype comes from a male patient younger than 18 who had a stem cell transplant for acute lymphoblastic leukemia, so the T cells may come from the graft donor. This sequence joins TRBV29-1 and TRBJ2-3; 8 positions agree with TRBD1. The sample was PBMCs, mostly from graft donor cells, taken 360 days after TCRalphabeta/CD19-depleted stem cell transplant. Here the CDR3 DNA reads TGCAGCGTTGAAGGACAGGGGCATTCTAGCACAGACACGCAGTATTTT. It yields the protein CSVEGQGHSSTDTQYF.